This T cell receptor (beta chain) was sequenced in a study of T cells after posttransplantation cyclophosphamide. Points from the study as a whole: Recipient CMV seropositivity and CMV reactivation strongly tracked TRB clonality. Later post-transplant blood repertoires were often dominated by donor CD8+ memory clones.

Some clones are missing from TCRdb's copy, which holds only in-frame ones; the method was immunoSEQ multiplex PCR. The sample lists approximately 10,000 clones; roughly 88% were seen once. Methotrexate plus calcineurin inhibitor accompanied controls' myeloablative marrow transplants; sampling was 1 year later. Remarks on this clone: Its antigen is not known.

This clonotype was sampled from a male patient aged 30 to 39 who received an allogeneic stem cell transplant from an unrelated donor, was CMV-positive, and had no GVHD. T cells may partly derive from the graft donor. Sequencing used PBMCs, obtained after an allogeneic stem cell transplant with a calcineurin inhibitor and methotrexate.

The DNA for the CDR3 is TGCGCCAGCAGTCAGCCCGTCGGAGTCGCTGAAGCTTTCTTT. The encoded protein is CASSQPVGVAEAFF. J is TRBJ1-1 and V is TRBV23-1; D not resolved. TRBV23-1 is noted as an ORF with a role that remains uncertain. The CDR3 is 14 amino acids. V was shortened by 3 bases and J by 6 bases, with 14 bases between the two germline ends.